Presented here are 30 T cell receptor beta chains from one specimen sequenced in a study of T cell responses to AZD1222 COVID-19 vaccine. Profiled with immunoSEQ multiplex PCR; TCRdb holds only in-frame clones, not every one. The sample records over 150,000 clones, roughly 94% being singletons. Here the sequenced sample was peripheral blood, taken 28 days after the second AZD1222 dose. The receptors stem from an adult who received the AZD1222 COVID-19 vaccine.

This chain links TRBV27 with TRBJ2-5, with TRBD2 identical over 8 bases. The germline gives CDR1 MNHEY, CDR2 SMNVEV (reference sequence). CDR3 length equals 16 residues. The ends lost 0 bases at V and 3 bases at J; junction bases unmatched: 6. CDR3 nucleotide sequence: TGTGCCAGCAGTTTATCGCAGTCGGGGGGGGAAGAGACCCAGTACTTC. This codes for CASSLSQSGGEETQYF.

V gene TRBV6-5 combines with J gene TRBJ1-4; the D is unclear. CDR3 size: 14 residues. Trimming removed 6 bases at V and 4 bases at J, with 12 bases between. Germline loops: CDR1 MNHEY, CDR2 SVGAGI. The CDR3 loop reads CASRNIRGNEKLFF. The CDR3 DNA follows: TGTGCCAGCAGGAATATTCGGGGTAATGAAAAACTGTTTTTT.

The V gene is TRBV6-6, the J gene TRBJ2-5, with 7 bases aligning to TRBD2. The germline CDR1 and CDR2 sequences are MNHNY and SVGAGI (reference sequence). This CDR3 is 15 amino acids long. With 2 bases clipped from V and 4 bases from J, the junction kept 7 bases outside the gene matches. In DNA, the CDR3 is TGTGCCAGCAGTTACCCGCGGGGGTCGGGAGAGACCCAGTACTTC. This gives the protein CASSYPRGSGETQYF.

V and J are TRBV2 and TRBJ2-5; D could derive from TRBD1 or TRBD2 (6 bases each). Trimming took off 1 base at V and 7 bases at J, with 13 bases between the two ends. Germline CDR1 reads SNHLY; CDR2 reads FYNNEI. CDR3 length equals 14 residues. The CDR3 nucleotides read TGTGCCAGCAGTGAAGTCCGGGGGCGAGGGACCCAGTACTTC. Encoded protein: CASSEVRGRGTQYF.

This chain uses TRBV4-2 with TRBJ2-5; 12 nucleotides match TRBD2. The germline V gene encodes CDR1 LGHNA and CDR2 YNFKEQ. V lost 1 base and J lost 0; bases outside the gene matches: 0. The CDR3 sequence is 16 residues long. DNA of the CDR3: TGTGCCAGCAGCCAAGGGACTAGCGGGAACCAAGAGACCCAGTACTTC. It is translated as CASSQGTSGNQETQYF.

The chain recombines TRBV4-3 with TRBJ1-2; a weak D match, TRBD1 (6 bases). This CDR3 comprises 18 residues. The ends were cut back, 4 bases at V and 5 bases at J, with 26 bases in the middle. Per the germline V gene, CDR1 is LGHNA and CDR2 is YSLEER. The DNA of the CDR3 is TGCGCCAGCAGCCCGAAGGCTTCAAGGGTACAGGGAGTGTATGGCTACACCTTC. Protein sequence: CASSPKASRVQGVYGYTF.

CDR3 protein: CASSPRTPSYEQYF. The DNA of the CDR3 is TGTGCCAGCAGCCCCCGGACACCTTCCTACGAGCAGTACTTC. V and J are TRBV3-1 (or the pseudogene TRBV3-2) and TRBJ2-7, with a weak D call TRBD1 (5 bases). Germline V gives CDR1 LGHDT, CDR2 YNNKEL (reference sequence). The CDR3 length is 14 residues. V gave up 4 bases and J gave up 1 base, with 11 bases separating them.

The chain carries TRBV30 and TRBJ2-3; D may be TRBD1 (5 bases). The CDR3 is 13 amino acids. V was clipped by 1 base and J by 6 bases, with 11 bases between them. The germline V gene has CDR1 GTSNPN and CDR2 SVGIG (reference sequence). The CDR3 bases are TGTGCCTGGAGTGGGGGCCTCACCGATACGCAGTATTTT. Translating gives CAWSGGLTDTQYF.

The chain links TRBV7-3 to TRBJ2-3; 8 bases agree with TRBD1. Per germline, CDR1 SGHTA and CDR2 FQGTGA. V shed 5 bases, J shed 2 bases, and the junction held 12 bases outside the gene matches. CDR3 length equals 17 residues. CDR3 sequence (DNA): TGTGCCAGCAGCCCGGTCCGACAGGGGACCCACACAGATACGCAGTATTTT. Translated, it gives CASSPVRQGTHTDTQYF.

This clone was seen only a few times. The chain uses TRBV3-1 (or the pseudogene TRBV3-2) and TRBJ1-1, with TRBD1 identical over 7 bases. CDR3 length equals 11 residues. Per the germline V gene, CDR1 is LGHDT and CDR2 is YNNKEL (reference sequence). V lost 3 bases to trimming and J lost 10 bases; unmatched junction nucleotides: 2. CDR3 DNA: TGTGCCAGCAGCCATGGGGACAGAGCTTTCTTT. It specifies CASSHGDRAFF.

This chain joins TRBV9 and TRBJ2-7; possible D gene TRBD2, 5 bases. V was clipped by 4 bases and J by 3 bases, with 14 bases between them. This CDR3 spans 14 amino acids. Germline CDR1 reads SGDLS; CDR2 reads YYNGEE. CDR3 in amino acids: CASSPPGRHYEQYF. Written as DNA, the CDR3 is TGTGCCAGCAGCCCCCCGGGAAGGCACTACGAGCAGTACTTC.

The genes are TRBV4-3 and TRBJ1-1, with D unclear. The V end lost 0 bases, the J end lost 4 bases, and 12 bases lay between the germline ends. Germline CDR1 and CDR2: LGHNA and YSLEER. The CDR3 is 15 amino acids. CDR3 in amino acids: CASSQEWRHPTEAFF. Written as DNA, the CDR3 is TGCGCCAGCAGCCAAGAATGGAGACACCCCACTGAAGCTTTCTTT.

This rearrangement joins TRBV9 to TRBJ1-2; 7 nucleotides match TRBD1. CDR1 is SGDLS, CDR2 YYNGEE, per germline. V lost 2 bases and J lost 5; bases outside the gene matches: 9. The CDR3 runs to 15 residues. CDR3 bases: TGTGCCAGCAGCGTGGGGCGGGACAGCTTATATGGCTACACCTTC. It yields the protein CASSVGRDSLYGYTF.

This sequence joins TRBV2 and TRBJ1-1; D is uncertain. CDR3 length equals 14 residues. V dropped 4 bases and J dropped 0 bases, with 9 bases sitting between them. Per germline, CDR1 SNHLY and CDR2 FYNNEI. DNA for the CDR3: TGTGCCAGCAGTGTAAGGAATATGAACACTGAAGCTTTCTTT. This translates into CASSVRNMNTEAFF.

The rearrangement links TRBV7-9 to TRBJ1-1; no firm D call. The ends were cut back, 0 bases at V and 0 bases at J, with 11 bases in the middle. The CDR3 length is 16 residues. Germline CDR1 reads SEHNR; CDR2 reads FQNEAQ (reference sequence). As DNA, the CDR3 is TGTGCCAGCAGCTTAGCGCCGGAAGCCGTGAACACTGAAGCTTTCTTT. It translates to CASSLAPEAVNTEAFF.

The CDR3 is CASSIGPGLAGDTQYF. The CDR3 DNA follows: TGTGCCAGTAGTATAGGCCCAGGACTAGCGGGAGATACGCAGTATTTT. V and J are TRBV19 and TRBJ2-3; 11 bases map to TRBD2. J lost 5 bases, V lost 1 base, and 5 bases had no gene match. Germline V gene lookup returns CDR1 LNHDA and CDR2 SQIVND (reference sequence). There are 16 residues in the CDR3.

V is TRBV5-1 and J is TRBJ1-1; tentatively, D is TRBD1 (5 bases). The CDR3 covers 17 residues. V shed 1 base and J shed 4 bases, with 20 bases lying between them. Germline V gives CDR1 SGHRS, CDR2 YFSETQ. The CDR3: CASSLLSLSGGFTEAFF. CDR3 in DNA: TGCGCCAGCAGCTTGTTATCTTTAAGTGGGGGTTTCACTGAAGCTTTCTTT.

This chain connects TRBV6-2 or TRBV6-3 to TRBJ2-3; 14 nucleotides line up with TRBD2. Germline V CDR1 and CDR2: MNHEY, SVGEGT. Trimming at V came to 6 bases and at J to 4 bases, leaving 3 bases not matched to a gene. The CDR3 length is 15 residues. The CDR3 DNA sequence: TGTGCCAGCAGCAAGACTAGCGGGGGGGCAGATACGCAGTATTTT. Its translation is CASSKTSGGADTQYF.

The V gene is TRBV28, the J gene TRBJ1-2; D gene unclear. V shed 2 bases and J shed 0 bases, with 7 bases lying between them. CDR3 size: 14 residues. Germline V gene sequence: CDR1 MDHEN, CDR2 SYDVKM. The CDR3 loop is CASSLEGTNYGYTF. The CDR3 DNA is TGTGCCAGCAGTTTAGAAGGGACTAACTATGGCTACACCTTC.

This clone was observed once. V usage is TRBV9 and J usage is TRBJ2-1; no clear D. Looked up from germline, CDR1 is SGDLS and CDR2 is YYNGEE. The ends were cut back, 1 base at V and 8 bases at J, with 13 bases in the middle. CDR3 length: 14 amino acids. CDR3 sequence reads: CASSVSGLWDEQFF. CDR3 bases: TGTGCCAGCAGCGTATCTGGCCTTTGGGATGAGCAGTTCTTC.

CDR3 bases: TGTGCCAGCTCACCAGGAGACAGGGCGTATGGCTACACCTTC. Encoded protein: CASSPGDRAYGYTF. This chain connects TRBV18 to TRBJ1-2; 7 positions match TRBD1. Looked up from germline, CDR1 is KGHSH and CDR2 is LQKENI. The V gene end was trimmed by 2 bases and the J gene end by 5 bases; junction bases not matched to a gene: 5. CDR3 length equals 14 residues.

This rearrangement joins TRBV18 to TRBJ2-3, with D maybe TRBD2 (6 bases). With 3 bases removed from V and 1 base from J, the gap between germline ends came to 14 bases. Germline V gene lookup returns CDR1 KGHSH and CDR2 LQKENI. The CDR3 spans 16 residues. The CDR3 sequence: CASSPLGGTRTDTQYF. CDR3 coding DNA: TGTGCCAGCTCACCCCTCGGGGGAACCCGCACAGATACGCAGTATTTT.

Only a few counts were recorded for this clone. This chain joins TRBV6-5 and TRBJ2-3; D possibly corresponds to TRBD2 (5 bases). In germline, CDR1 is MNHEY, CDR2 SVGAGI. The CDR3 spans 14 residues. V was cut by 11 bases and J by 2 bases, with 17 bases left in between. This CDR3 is CAAAPLVATDTQYF. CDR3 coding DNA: TGTGCCGCCGCCCCACTAGTTGCCACAGATACGCAGTATTTT.

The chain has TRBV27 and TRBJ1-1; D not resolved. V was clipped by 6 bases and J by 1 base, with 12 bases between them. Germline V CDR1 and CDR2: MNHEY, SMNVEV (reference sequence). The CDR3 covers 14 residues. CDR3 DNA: TGTGCCAGCAGCCCGTGGTTGGGGAACACTGAAGCTTTCTTT. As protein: CASSPWLGNTEAFF.

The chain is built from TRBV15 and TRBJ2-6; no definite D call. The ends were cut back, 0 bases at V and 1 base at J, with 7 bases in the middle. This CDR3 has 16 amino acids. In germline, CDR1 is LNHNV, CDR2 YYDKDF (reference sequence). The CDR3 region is CATSRDLGSGANVLTF. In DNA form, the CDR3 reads TGTGCCACCAGCAGAGATCTGGGGTCTGGGGCCAACGTCCTGACTTTC. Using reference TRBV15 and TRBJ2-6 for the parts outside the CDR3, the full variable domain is DAMVIQNPRYQVTQFGKPVTLSCSQTLNHNVMYWYQQKSSQAPKLLFHYYDKDFNNEADTPDNFQSRRPNTSFCFLDIRSPGLGDTAMYLCATSRDLGSGANVLTFGAGSRLTVL.

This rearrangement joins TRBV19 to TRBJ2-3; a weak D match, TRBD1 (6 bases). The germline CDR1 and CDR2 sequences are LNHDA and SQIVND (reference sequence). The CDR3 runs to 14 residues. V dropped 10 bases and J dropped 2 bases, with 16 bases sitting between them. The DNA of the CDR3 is TGTGCCACCAGGGGCAGGGGTAACACAGATACGCAGTATTTT. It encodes CATRGRGNTDTQYF.

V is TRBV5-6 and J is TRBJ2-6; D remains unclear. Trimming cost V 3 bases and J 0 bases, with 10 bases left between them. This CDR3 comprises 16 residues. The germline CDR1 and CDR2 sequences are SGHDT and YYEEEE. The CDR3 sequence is CASSSPSLSGANVLTF. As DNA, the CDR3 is TGTGCCAGCAGCTCGCCCAGCCTCTCTGGGGCCAACGTCCTGACTTTC.

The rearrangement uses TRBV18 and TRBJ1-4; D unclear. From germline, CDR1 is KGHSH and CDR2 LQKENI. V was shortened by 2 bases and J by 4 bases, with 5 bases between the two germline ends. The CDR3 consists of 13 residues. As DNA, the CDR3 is TGTGCCAGCTCACCAAGGAATAATGAAAAACTGTTTTTT. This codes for CASSPRNNEKLFF.

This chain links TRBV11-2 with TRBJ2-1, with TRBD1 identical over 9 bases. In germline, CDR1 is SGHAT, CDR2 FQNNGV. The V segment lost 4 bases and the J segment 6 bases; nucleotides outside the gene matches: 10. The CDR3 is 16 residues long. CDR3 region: CASSSLGQGRGNEQFF. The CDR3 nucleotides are TGTGCCAGCAGCTCCTTGGGACAGGGTAGGGGCAATGAGCAGTTCTTC.

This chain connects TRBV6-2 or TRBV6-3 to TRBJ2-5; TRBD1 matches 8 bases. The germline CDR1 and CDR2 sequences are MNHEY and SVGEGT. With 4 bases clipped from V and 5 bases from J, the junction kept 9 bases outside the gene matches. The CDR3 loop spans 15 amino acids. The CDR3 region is CASSFTDRAGETQYF. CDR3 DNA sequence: TGTGCCAGCAGTTTCACGGACAGGGCTGGGGAGACCCAGTACTTC.